This is a list of T cell receptor beta chains from one sample in a study of technical replicates of blood from a handful of donors. Libraries were prepared by immunoSEQ multiplex PCR; TCRdb keeps only in-frame clonotypes and omits some of them. The sample yields 60,000 to 80,000 clones, just over 90% seen once. The sequenced sample was PBMCs. Every receptor here comes from a human donor in good health. Some clones in this sample may be carry-over from other donors' samples. Each CDR3 is given with its conserved first and last residue. The D gene is left open where the match is weak. Clone size is stated in some rows and not others, as once, few, many or a class when expanded.

NA	NA	TRBV18	TRBJ2-3	TGTGCCAGCTCACCGGGACAAAGGCCCCAGGGTACGCAGTATTTT	CASSPGQRPQGTQYF
NA	TRBD1	TRBV15	TRBJ2-1	TGTGCCACCAGCAGAGTGGGACAGGGTGGTATGCAGTTCTTC	CATSRVGQGGMQFF
NA	TRBD1	TRBV6-5	TRBJ2-7	TGTGCCAGCAGTTACGGACAGGGTCAGCAGTACTTC	CASSYGQGQQYF
NA	TRBD1	TRBV7-2	TRBJ2-7	TGTGCCAGCAGCTCGCGACAGGGTTCTCTCGAGCAGTACTTC	CASSSRQGSLEQYF
NA	TRBD2	TRBV5-6	TRBJ2-1	TGTGCCAGCAGCTTCCCGGGGGGGAGTCTATCCAATGAGCAGTTCTTC	CASSFPGGSLSNEQFF
NA	NA	TRBV27	TRBJ1-3	TGTGCCAGCAGTCCCAGGGGCGGCCTCTCTGGAAACACCATATATTTT	CASSPRGGLSGNTIYF
NA	NA	TRBV6-5	TRBJ2-3	TGTGCCAGCACCGACATCCAGTCGACAGATACGCAGTATTTT	CASTDIQSTDTQYF
NA	NA	TRBV7-9	TRBJ1-1	TGTGCCAGCAGCCCTACAGGACGCGATGAAGCTTTCTTT	CASSPTGRDEAFF
NA	NA	TRBV6-6	TRBJ1-1	TGTGCCAGCAGGGACCCGGGGAGCGGACTTGAAGCTTTCTTT	CASRDPGSGLEAFF
once	NA	TRBV2	TRBJ1-2	TGTGCCAGCAGGGACAACTCGGAGACGTATGGCTACACCTTC	CASRDNSETYGYTF
NA	TRBD2	TRBV5-1	TRBJ2-3	TGCGCCAGCAGCTCCGGTGGGGCGGGGGGCTCGCCAGATACGCAGTATTTT	CASSSGGAGGSPDTQYF
NA	NA	TRBV15	TRBJ1-4	TGTGCCACCAGCAGAGCTTCTGAAAAACTGTTTTTT	CATSRASEKLFF
once	TRBD2	TRBV7-3	TRBJ2-1	TGTGCCAGCAGCTCACTAGCGGGGGGGCAGTTCTTC	CASSSLAGGQFF
once	TRBD1	TRBV10-3	TRBJ2-7	TGTGCCATCAGTGAGACCCAACCGGACAGGGGGAGCGACTACGAGCAGTACTTC	CAISETQPDRGSDYEQYF
NA	NA	TRBV6-6	TRBJ2-1	TGTGCCAGCAGTAGGACGGGGGAGGATGAGCAGTTCTTC	CASSRTGEDEQFF
NA	TRBD2	TRBV5-4	TRBJ2-2	TGTGCCAGCAGCTTGTATCTAGCGGGAGGGTCTGCCGGGGAGCTGTTTTTT	CASSLYLAGGSAGELFF
few	TRBD1	TRBV29-1	TRBJ1-2	TGCAGCGTTACCTCGACAGGGGGAAACTATGGCTACACCTTC	CSVTSTGGNYGYTF